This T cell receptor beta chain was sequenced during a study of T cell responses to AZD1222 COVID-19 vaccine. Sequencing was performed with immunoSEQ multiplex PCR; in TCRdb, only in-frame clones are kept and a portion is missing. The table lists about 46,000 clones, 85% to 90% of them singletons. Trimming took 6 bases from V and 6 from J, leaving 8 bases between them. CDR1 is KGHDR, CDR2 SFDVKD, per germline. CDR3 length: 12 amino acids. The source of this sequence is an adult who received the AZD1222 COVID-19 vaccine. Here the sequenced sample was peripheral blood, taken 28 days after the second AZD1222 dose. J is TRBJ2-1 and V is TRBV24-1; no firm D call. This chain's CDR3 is CATSSGFNEQFF. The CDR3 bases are TGTGCCACCAGTTCTGGTTTCAATGAGCAGTTCTTC.